Following are 12 T cell receptor beta chains from one sample sequenced in a study of blood T cell repertoires in COVID-19. TCRdb's copy holds only in-frame clones and misses some; the assay was immunoSEQ multiplex PCR. The data show around 250,000 clones, about 91% seen once. The source material was peripheral blood. These receptors originate from a woman in her 40s who had recovered from COVID-19.

The gene calls are TRBV6-6 and TRBJ2-7, with TRBD2 as a possible D gene (6 bases). V dropped 5 bases and J dropped 1 base, with 9 bases sitting between them. The CDR3 length is 13 residues. CDR1 and CDR2 from the germline V gene are MNHNY and SVGAGI (reference sequence). The CDR3 protein is CASSISGSYEQYV. The CDR3 DNA follows: TGTGCCAGCAGTATTAGCGGTTCCTACGAGCAGTACGTC.

The chain recombines TRBV28 with TRBJ1-5; tentative D call: TRBD1 (6 bases). Germline-derived CDR1 and CDR2 are MDHEN and SYDVKM. V was trimmed by 7 bases and J by 7 bases, leaving 14 bases between them. This CDR3 comprises 13 residues. The CDR3 coding sequence is TGTGCCAGCACCGAACCTAGGGGGCAGCCCCAGCATTTT. It translates to CASTEPRGQPQHF.

The J gene is TRBJ2-7, the V gene TRBV10-1; TRBD2 might be the D (6 bases). Germline-derived CDR1 and CDR2 are WNHNN and SYGVQD (reference sequence). The CDR3 runs to 13 residues. The CDR3 DNA follows: TGCGCCAGGAGGGCCGCGGGGTCCTCCGAGCAGTACGTC. It translates to CARRAAGSSEQYV.

Only a few counts were recorded for this clone. V and J are TRBV18 and TRBJ2-5, with D maybe TRBD2 (6 bases). This CDR3 spans 16 amino acids. Germline CDR1 and CDR2: KGHSH and LQKENI. V lost 8 bases, J lost 2 bases, and 21 bases lay in between. CDR3 loop: CASRTTGFPLQETQYF. The CDR3 region has the DNA TGTGCCAGCCGGACTACAGGTTTCCCCCTACAAGAGACCCAGTACTTC.

The chain is built from TRBV12-3 or TRBV12-4 and TRBJ2-1; no reliable D call. V lost 3 bases and J lost 9, with 9 bases in between. The CDR3 has 12 amino acids. The CDR3 is CASSFSSGEQFF. The DNA of the CDR3 is TGTGCCAGCAGTTTTAGTTCGGGTGAGCAGTTCTTC.

The table lists this clone with a count of one. The rearrangement joins TRBV5-1 to TRBJ2-2, with D possibly TRBD2 on 6 matching bases. V was clipped by 4 bases and J by 4 bases, with 14 bases between them. Germline V gene lookup returns CDR1 SGHRS and CDR2 YFSETQ. This CDR3 spans 15 amino acids. The CDR3 DNA reads TGCGCCAGCAGCCTGACAGTCGGGGGCACCGGGGAGCTGTTTTTT. Translated: CASSLTVGGTGELFF.

CDR3 region: CASSPSGVYGYTF. The DNA of the CDR3 is TGTGCCAGCAGCCCCTCGGGAGTCTATGGCTACACCTTC. The chain links TRBV7-9 to TRBJ1-2; D remains unclear. Trimming cost V 5 bases and J 4 bases, with 11 bases left between them. Germline-derived CDR1 and CDR2 are SEHNR and FQNEAQ (reference sequence). The CDR3 runs 13 residues.

The chain couples TRBV19 to TRBJ2-2; a possible D gene is TRBD2 (6 bases). CDR1 is LNHDA, CDR2 SQIVND, per germline (reference sequence). Trimming pared 9 bases from V and 3 bases from J, leaving 20 bases between. The CDR3 consists of 16 residues. The chain's CDR3 is CASTWRVEGDTGELFF. The DNA of the CDR3 is TGTGCCAGCACCTGGAGGGTGGAGGGAGACACCGGGGAGCTGTTTTTT.

The rearrangement links TRBV5-5 to TRBJ1-1; tentative D call: TRBD1 (5 bases). The germline V gene has CDR1 SGHKS and CDR2 YYEKEE (reference sequence). The CDR3 totals 14 residues. Between the trimmed V and J ends, which lost 3 bases and 1 base, there was a span of 10 bases. CDR3 nucleotides: TGTGCCAGCAGCTGGACGACAGCGAACACTGAAGCTTTCTTT. Translation gives CASSWTTANTEAFF.

This chain joins TRBV28 and TRBJ2-5; TRBD1 might be the D (6 bases). V was trimmed by 5 bases and J by 0 bases, leaving 10 bases between them. Germline CDR1 MDHEN, CDR2 SYDVKM. The CDR3 covers 14 residues. The CDR3 reads CASSRTENQETQYF. The CDR3 DNA sequence: TGTGCCAGCAGTAGGACAGAAAACCAAGAGACCCAGTACTTC.

In this sample, this clone turned up once. V and J are TRBV11-2 and TRBJ1-5; the D gene is possibly TRBD1 (5 bases). This CDR3 has 16 amino acids. V dropped 4 bases and J dropped 4 bases, with 17 bases sitting between them. Germline-derived CDR1 and CDR2 are SGHAT and FQNNGV. CDR3 DNA sequence: TGTGCCAGCAGCTGGGGACCGCGGGATAATAATCAGCCCCAGCATTTT. Protein sequence: CASSWGPRDNNQPQHF.

The chain employs TRBV6-2 or TRBV6-3 and TRBJ1-2; D unclear. Germline CDR1 is MNHEY and CDR2 is SVGEGT. The V end lost 1 base, the J end lost 8 bases, and 11 bases lay between the germline ends. The CDR3 consists of 13 residues. The CDR3 loop is CASSYWPREGYTF. In nucleotides, the CDR3 is TGTGCCAGCAGTTACTGGCCTCGGGAGGGCTACACCTTC.